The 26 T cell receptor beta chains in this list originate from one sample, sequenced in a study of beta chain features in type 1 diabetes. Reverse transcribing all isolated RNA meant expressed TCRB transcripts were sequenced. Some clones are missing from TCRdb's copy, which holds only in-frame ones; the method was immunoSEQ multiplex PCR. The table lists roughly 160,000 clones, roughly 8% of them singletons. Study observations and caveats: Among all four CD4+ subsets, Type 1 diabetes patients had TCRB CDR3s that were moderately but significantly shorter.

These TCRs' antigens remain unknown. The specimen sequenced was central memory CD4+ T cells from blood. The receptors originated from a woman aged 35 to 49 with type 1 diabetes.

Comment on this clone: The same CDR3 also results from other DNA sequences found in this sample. CDR3 sequence: CAWSGGGRGETQYF. DNA for the CDR3: TGTGCCTGGAGTGGAGGCGGGAGAGGAGAGACCCAGTACTTC. The rearrangement joins TRBV30 to TRBJ2-5; 7 bases agree with TRBD2. CDR3 length equals 14 residues. In germline, CDR1 is GTSNPN, CDR2 SVGIG (reference sequence). Trimming took 1 base from V and 4 from J; bases not matched to a gene: 6.

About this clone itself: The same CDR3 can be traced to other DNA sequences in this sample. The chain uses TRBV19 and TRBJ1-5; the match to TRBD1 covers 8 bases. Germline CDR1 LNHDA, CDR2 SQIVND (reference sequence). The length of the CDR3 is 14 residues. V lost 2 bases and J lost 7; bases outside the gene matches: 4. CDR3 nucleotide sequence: TGTGCCAGTAGTATATCAGGGGGCGAGCAGCCCCAGCATTTT. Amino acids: CASSISGGEQPQHF.

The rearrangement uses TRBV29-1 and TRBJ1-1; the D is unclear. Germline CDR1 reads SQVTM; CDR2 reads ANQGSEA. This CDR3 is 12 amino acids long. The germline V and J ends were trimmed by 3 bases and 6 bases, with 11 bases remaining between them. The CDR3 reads CSVEVRAPEAFF. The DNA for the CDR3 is TGCAGCGTTGAGGTGCGGGCTCCTGAAGCTTTCTTT.

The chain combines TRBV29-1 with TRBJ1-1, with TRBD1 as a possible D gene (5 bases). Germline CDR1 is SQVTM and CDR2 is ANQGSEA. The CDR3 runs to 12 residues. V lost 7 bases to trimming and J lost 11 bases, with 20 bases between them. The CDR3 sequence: CSGFGADGTAFF. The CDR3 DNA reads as TGCAGCGGCTTTGGGGCCGACGGTACGGCTTTCTTT.

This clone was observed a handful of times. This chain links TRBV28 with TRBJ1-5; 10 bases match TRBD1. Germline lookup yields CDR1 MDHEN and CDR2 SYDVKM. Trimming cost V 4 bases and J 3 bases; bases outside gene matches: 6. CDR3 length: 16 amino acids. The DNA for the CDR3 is TGTGCCAGCAGTTCGGGGGACAGGGGTGACAATCAGCCCCAGCATTTT. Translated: CASSSGDRGDNQPQHF.

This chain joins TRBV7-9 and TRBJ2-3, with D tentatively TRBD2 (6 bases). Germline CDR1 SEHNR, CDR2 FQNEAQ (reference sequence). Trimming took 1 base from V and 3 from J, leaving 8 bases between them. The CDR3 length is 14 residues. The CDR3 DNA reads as TGTGCCAGCAGCTTAGGGGGGGAGACAGATACGCAGTATTTT. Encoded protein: CASSLGGETDTQYF.

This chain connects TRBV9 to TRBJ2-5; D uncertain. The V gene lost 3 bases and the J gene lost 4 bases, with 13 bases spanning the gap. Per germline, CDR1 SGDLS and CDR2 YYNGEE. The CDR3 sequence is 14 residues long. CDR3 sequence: CASSANTARETQYF. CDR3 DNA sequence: TGTGCCAGCAGCGCCAACACAGCCAGAGAGACCCAGTACTTC. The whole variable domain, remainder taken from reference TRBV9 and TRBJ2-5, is DSGVTQTPKHLITATGQRVTLRCSPRSGDLSVYWYQQSLDQGLQFLIQYYNGEERAKGNILERFSAQQFPDLHSELNLSSLELGDSALYFCASSANTARETQYFGPGTRLLVL.

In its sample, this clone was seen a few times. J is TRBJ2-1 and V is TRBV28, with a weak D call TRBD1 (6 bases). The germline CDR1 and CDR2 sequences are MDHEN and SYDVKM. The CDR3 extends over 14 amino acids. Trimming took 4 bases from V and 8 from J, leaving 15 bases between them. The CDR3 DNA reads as TGTGCCAGCAGTTCCTTCTACAGGGATCATGAGCAGTTCTTC. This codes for CASSSFYRDHEQFF.

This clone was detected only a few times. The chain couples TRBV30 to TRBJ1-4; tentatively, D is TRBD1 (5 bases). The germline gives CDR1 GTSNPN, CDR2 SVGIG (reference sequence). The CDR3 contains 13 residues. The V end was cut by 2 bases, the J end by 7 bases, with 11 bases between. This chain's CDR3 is CAWSPRDGEKLFF. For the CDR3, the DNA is TGTGCCTGGAGTCCGCGGGACGGTGAAAAACTGTTTTTT.

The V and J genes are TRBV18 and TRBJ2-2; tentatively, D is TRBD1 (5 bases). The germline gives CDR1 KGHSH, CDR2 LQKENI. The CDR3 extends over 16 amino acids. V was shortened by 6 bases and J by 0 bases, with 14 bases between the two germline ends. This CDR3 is CASSQEQVSNTGELFF. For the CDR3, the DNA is TGTGCCAGCTCGCAGGAACAGGTTTCGAACACCGGGGAGCTGTTTTTT.

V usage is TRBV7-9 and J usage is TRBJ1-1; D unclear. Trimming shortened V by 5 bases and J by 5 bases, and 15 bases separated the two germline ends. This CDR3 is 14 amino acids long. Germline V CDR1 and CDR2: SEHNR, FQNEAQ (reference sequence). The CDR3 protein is CASSRERLATEAFF. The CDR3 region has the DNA TGTGCCAGCAGCCGCGAACGACTGGCTACTGAAGCTTTCTTT. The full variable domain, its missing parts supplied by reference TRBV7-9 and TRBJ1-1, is DTGVSQNPRHKITKRGQNVTFRCDPISEHNRLYWYRQTLGQGPEFLTYFQNEAQLEKSRLLSDRFSAERPKGSFSTLEIQRTEQGDSAMYLCASSRERLATEAFFGQGTRLTVV.

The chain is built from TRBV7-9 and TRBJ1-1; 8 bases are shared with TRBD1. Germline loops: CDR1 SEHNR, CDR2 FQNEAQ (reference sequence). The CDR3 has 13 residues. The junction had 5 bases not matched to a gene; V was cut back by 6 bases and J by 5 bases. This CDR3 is CASRLTGGTEAFF. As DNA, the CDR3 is TGTGCCAGCAGACTAACAGGGGGGACTGAAGCTTTCTTT.

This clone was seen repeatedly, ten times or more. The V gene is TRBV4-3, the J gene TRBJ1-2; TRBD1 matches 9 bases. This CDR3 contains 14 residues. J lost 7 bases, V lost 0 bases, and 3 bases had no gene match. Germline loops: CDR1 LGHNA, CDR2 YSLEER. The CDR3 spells CASSQDTGGRGYTF. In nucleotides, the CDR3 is TGCGCCAGCAGCCAAGATACAGGGGGCCGTGGCTACACCTTC.

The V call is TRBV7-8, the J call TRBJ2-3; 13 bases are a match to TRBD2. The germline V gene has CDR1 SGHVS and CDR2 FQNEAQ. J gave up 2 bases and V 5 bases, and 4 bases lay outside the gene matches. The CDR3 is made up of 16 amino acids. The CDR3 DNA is TGTGCCAGCAGCGATGGACTAGCGGGGGTCACAGATACGCAGTATTTT. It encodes CASSDGLAGVTDTQYF.

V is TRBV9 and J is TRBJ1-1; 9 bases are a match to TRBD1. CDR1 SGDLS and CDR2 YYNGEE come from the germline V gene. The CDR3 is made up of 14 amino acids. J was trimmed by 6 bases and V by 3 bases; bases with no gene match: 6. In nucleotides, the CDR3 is TGTGCCAGCAGCGCAACGGACAGGGGCGCTGAAGCTTTCTTT. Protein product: CASSATDRGAEAFF.

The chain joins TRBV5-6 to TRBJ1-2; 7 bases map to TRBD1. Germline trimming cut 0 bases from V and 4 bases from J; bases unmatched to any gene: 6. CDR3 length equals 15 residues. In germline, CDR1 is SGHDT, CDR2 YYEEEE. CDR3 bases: TGTGCCAGCAGCTTGGCCGACAGGGCGGCCTATGGCTACACCTTC. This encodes CASSLADRAAYGYTF.

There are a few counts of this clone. The CDR3 DNA reads as TGCGCCAGCAGCCAAGCCGGTCAGACAGGGCTCCAAGAGACCCAGTACTTC. Its protein product is CASSQAGQTGLQETQYF. The chain employs TRBV4-1 and TRBJ2-5; 7 bases are a match to TRBD1. The CDR3 is made up of 17 amino acids. The germline V gene has CDR1 MGHRA and CDR2 YSYEKL. V shed 1 base and J 1 base; nucleotides not matched to a gene: 9.

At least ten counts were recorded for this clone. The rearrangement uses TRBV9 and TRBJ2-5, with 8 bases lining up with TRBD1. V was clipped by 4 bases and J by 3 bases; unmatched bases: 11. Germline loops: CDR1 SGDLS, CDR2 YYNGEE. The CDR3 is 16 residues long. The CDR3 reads CASSYRGMAPEETQYF. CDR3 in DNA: TGTGCCAGCAGCTACAGGGGGATGGCCCCAGAAGAGACCCAGTACTTC.

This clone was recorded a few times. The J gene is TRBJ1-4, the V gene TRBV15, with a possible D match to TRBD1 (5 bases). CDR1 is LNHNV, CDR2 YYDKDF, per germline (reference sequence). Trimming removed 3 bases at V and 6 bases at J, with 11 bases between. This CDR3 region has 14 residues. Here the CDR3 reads CATSRGGADEKLFF. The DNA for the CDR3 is TGTGCCACCAGCAGGGGTGGGGCGGATGAAAAACTGTTTTTT. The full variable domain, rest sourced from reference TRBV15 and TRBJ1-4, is DAMVIQNPRYQVTQFGKPVTLSCSQTLNHNVMYWYQQKSSQAPKLLFHYYDKDFNNEADTPDNFQSRRPNTSFCFLDIRSPGLGDTAMYLCATSRGGADEKLFFGSGTQLSVL.

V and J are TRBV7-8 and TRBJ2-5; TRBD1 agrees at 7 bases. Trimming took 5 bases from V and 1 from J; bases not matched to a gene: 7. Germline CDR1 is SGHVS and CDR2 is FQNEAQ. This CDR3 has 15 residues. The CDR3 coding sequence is TGTGCCAGCAGCCCCCGGGACAGATTCCAAGAGACCCAGTACTTC. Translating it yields CASSPRDRFQETQYF.

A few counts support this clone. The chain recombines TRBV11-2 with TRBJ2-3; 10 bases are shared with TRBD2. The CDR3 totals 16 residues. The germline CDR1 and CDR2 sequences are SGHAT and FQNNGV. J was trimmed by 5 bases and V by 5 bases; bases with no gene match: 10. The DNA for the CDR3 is TGTGCCAGCAGCCGTACGGAGCGGGGGGGCTTAGATACGCAGTATTTT. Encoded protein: CASSRTERGGLDTQYF.

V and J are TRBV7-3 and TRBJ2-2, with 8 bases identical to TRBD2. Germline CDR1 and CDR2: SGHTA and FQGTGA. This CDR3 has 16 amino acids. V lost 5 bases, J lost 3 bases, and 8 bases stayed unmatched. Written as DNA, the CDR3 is TGTGCCAGCAGCCCACCAGCGGGAGAGGACACCGGGGAGCTGTTTTTT. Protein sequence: CASSPPAGEDTGELFF. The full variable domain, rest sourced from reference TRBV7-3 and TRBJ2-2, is GAGVSQTPSNKVTEKGKYVELRCDPISGHTALYWYRQSLGQGPEFLIYFQGTGAADDSGLPNDRFFAVRPEGSVSTLKIQRTERGDSAVYLCASSPPAGEDTGELFFGEGSRLTVL.

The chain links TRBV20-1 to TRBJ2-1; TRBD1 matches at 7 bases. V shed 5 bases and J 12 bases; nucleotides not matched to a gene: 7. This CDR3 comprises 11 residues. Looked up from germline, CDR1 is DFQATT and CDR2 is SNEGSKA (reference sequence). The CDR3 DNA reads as TGCAGTGCTGCACAGGGGTTGTGGCAGTTCTTC. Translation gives CSAAQGLWQFF.

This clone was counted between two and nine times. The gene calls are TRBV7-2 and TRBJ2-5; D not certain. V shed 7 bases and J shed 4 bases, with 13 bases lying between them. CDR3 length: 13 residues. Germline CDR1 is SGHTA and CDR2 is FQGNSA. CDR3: CASTRDRGETQYF. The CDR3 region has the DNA TGTGCCAGCACCAGAGACCGCGGAGAGACCCAGTACTTC.

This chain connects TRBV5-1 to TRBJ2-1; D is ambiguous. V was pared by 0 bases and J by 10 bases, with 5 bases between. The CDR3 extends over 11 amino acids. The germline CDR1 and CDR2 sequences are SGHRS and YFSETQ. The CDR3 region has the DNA TGCGCCAGCAGCTTGGACCGGGAGCAGTTCTTC. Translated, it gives CASSLDREQFF.

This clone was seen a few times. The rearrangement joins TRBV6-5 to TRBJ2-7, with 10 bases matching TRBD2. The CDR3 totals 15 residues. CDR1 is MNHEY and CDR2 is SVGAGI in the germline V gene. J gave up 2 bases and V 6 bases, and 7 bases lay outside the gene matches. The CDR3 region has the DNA TGTGCCAGCAGCCCCCCGGGACTAGCGACCTACGAGCAGTACTTC. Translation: CASSPPGLATYEQYF.